This passage covers 30 T cell receptor beta chains from one sample sequenced in a study of regulatory dendritic cells for organ transplantation. CFSE-labeled sorted T cells met regulatory or mature dendritic cells for 4 to 6 days. No antigen has been assigned to these receptors. TCRdb's table, derived via immunoSEQ multiplex PCR, lists solely in-frame clones and lacks some. The sample has a few thousand clones; 45% to 75% are singletons. Sequencing input: memory CD8+ T cells from blood cultured with dendritic cells. The sample's subset: CD45RO+ memory T cells. These receptors all come from a human donor in good health.

This sequence joins TRBV7-9 and TRBJ2-7; TRBD1 matches 10 bases. Germline CDR1 is SEHNR and CDR2 is FQNEAQ (reference sequence). V lost 6 bases to trimming and J lost 5 bases; unmatched junction nucleotides: 13. CDR3 length: 16 residues. DNA for the CDR3: TGTGCCAGCAGTCCCCGACAGGGGGCATTTCTCCACGAGCAGTACTTC. This codes for CASSPRQGAFLHEQYF.

The chain recombines TRBV7-2 with TRBJ1-5, with a possible D match to TRBD1 (5 bases). The CDR3 length is 14 residues. Germline V lookup: CDR1 SGHTA, CDR2 FQGNSA. With 5 bases removed from V and 9 bases from J, the gap between germline ends came to 17 bases. CDR3 sequence reads: CASSLDGGRRPQHF. CDR3 DNA sequence: TGTGCCAGCAGCCTGGACGGGGGAAGAAGGCCCCAGCATTTT.

This chain links TRBV5-6 with TRBJ2-3, with TRBD2 matching 7 bases. The V gene's germline CDR1 is SGHDT and CDR2 YYEEEE. V trimming: 0 bases; J trimming: 2 bases; junction bases outside the gene matches: 6. The CDR3 loop spans 16 amino acids. CDR3 amino acids: CASSLGLAELTDTQYF. The CDR3, as DNA: TGTGCCAGCAGCTTGGGGCTAGCGGAGCTCACAGATACGCAGTATTTT.

The chain combines TRBV9 with TRBJ1-3, with TRBD1 matching over 7 bases. CDR3 length equals 18 residues. Germline-derived CDR1 and CDR2 are SGDLS and YYNGEE. With V trimmed by 4 bases and J by 2 bases, 15 bases remained unmatched. The CDR3 bases are TGTGCCAGCAGCCACCCGATCGATAGACAGGGACCTGGAAACACCATATATTTT. This sequence encodes CASSHPIDRQGPGNTIYF.

This clone was seen a single time. This rearrangement joins TRBV11-3 to TRBJ2-1; 8 bases fit TRBD2. Losses at the gene ends were 3 bases for V and 3 bases for J; bases not matched to a gene: 4. The CDR3 contains 15 residues. Germline loops: CDR1 SGHNT, CDR2 YENEEA. The CDR3 sequence: CASSFGGEIYNEQFF. In DNA form, the CDR3 reads TGTGCCAGCAGCTTCGGGGGGGAAATCTACAATGAGCAGTTCTTC.

This clone was seen more than once but under ten times. The chain uses TRBV9 and TRBJ2-3; the match to TRBD2 covers 12 bases. The CDR3 totals 16 residues. After removal of 4 bases from V and 4 bases from J, the junction contained 7 bases not matched to a gene. Germline V gene data show CDR1 as SGDLS and CDR2 as YYNGEE. DNA for the CDR3: TGTGCCAGCAGCATCGCTAGCGGGGGGGTGGCAGATACGCAGTATTTT. It is translated as CASSIASGGVADTQYF.

J is TRBJ2-1 and V is TRBV19; the match to TRBD1 covers 7 bases. Germline lookup yields CDR1 LNHDA and CDR2 SQIVND (reference sequence). After removal of 6 bases from V and 2 bases from J, the junction contained 7 bases not matched to a gene. CDR3 size: 15 residues. The CDR3 protein is CASSLDQGAYNEQFF. CDR3 in DNA: TGTGCCAGTAGCCTCGATCAGGGGGCCTACAATGAGCAGTTCTTC.

The table lists this clone with a few counts. This chain links TRBV2 with TRBJ1-5; TRBD1 is a possible D gene (5 bases). The CDR3 spans 19 residues. Trimming took off 1 base at V and 1 base at J, with 20 bases between the two ends. CDR1 SNHLY and CDR2 FYNNEI come from the germline V gene. In DNA form, the CDR3 reads TGTGCCAGCAGTGAAGGGTCAGGGTATCGGATTACGAGCAATCAGCCCCAGCATTTT. It specifies CASSEGSGYRITSNQPQHF.

About this clone itself: The germline gene is not matched at one end of the junction; a read error may be the cause. The V gene is TRBV29-1, the J gene TRBJ1-1, with D perhaps TRBD1 (5 bases). This CDR3 spans 11 amino acids. Germline-derived CDR1 and CDR2 are SQVTM and ANQGSEA. The CDR3 nucleotides are TGCAGCGTCGAAGGACAAGCGGCGGCTTTCTTT. This codes for CSVEGQAAAFF.

CDR3 bases: TGTGCCAGCAGCTTAGACAGCTCTGGAAACACCATATATTTT. It codes for CASSLDSSGNTIYF. This sequence joins TRBV13 and TRBJ1-3; D call uncertain. The V end lost 1 base, the J end lost 0 bases, and 4 bases lay between the germline ends. The CDR3 sequence is 14 residues long. CDR1 is PRHDT, CDR2 FYEKMQ, per germline (reference sequence).

The chain combines TRBV5-1 with TRBJ1-6; TRBD1 aligns across 9 bases. The CDR3 has 15 residues. Germline CDR1 SGHRS, CDR2 YFSETQ. After removal of 4 bases from V and 9 bases from J, the junction contained 8 bases not matched to a gene. In nucleotides, the CDR3 is TGCGCCAGCAGCCCCGACAGGGGGGTGGGTTCACCCCTCCACTTT. Translation gives CASSPDRGVGSPLHF.

The chain has TRBV14 and TRBJ1-6, with D maybe TRBD1 (6 bases). The length of the CDR3 is 16 residues. V was clipped by 6 bases and J by 14 bases, with 26 bases between them. The germline CDR1 and CDR2 sequences are SGHDN and FVKESK. CDR3 in DNA: TGTGCCAGCAGTCACGCTGAGGACAGAATCAATTCTGCCCTCCACTTT. It codes for CASSHAEDRINSALHF.

The chain joins TRBV5-4 to TRBJ1-1; no clear D. The CDR3 length is 14 residues. The germline V gene has CDR1 SGHNT and CDR2 YYREEE (reference sequence). The V gene lost 4 bases and the J gene lost 3 bases, with 13 bases spanning the gap. The CDR3 nucleotides are TGTGCCAGCAGCCCGGGTGCCGGGTACACTGAAGCTTTCTTT. Translating it yields CASSPGAGYTEAFF.

This clone was counted a single time. The chain carries TRBV9 and TRBJ1-1; 7 nucleotides match TRBD1. The CDR3 length is 18 residues. CDR1 SGDLS and CDR2 YYNGEE come from the germline V gene. The V gene end was trimmed by 3 bases and the J gene end by 3 bases; junction bases not matched to a gene: 17. The CDR3 DNA sequence: TGTGCCAGCAGCGCCTCGGCAGACAGGGTCGGAGGGCACACTGAAGCTTTCTTT. This translates into CASSASADRVGGHTEAFF.

This chain links TRBV15 with TRBJ2-2; possible D gene TRBD1, 6 bases. Trimming stripped 4 bases from V and 1 base from J, with 10 bases between. The CDR3 runs 15 residues. CDR1 and CDR2 (germline): LNHNV, YYDKDF (reference sequence). This chain's CDR3 is CATSKQGQNTGELFF. CDR3 DNA sequence: TGTGCCACCAGCAAACAGGGTCAGAACACCGGGGAGCTGTTTTTT.

This clone was counted between two and nine times. The chain joins TRBV6-6 to TRBJ2-7, with TRBD2 identical over 11 bases. The V and J ends lost 5 bases and 5 bases, in that order; junction bases with no gene match: 8. Germline CDR1 and CDR2: MNHNY and SVGAGI (reference sequence). The CDR3 is 15 amino acids. CDR3 amino acids: CASSTTSGGQDEQYF. The CDR3 DNA reads as TGTGCCAGCAGTACTACTAGCGGGGGCCAGGACGAGCAGTACTTC.

The chain carries TRBV6-1 and TRBJ1-2; TRBD1 might be the D (6 bases). V was shortened by 3 bases and J by 0 bases, with 11 bases between the two germline ends. Germline V gene data show CDR1 as MNHNS and CDR2 as SASEGT. The CDR3 length is 15 residues. Written as DNA, the CDR3 is TGTGCCAGCAGTGAGACAGGCCTCCCTAACTATGGCTACACCTTC. Its protein product is CASSETGLPNYGYTF.

This clone was recorded a few times. The chain links TRBV19 to TRBJ2-7; 10 nucleotides agree with TRBD1. This CDR3 has 13 residues. With V trimmed by 3 bases and J by 7 bases, 3 bases remained unmatched. Germline V gene lookup returns CDR1 LNHDA and CDR2 SQIVND (reference sequence). Written as DNA, the CDR3 is TGTGCCAGTAGTATCGGGACAGGGGTAGAGCAGTACTTC. Its protein product is CASSIGTGVEQYF.

This clone was picked up a small number of times. The chain combines TRBV7-9 with TRBJ2-1; TRBD2 matches 7 bases. With V trimmed by 6 bases and J by 6 bases, 11 bases remained unmatched. The CDR3 is made up of 15 amino acids. CDR1 and CDR2 (germline): SEHNR, FQNEAQ (reference sequence). CDR3 protein: CASRERGGTTNEQFF. Written as DNA, the CDR3 is TGTGCCAGCAGAGAGAGGGGAGGGACTACCAATGAGCAGTTCTTC.

This chain uses TRBV18 with TRBJ2-7; TRBD1 is a possible D gene (5 bases). This CDR3 has 15 residues. Germline V gene lookup returns CDR1 KGHSH and CDR2 LQKENI. The V and J ends lost 3 bases and 2 bases respectively, with 14 bases between them. DNA for the CDR3: TGTGCCAGCTCACCGACAGACACCCTGACCTACGAGCAGTACTTC. It specifies CASSPTDTLTYEQYF.

The rearrangement uses TRBV7-8 and TRBJ2-1; 9 bases agree with TRBD2. The CDR3 spans 18 residues. J lost 6 bases, V lost 4 bases, and 16 bases had no gene match. CDR1 and CDR2 (germline): SGHVS, FQNEAQ. The CDR3 coding sequence is TGTGCCAGCAGCTCCTTTGTCCTGGCGGGGGGGCCTCCCAATGAGCAGTTCTTC. Protein sequence: CASSSFVLAGGPPNEQFF.

This chain joins TRBV5-6 and TRBJ2-7; 12 bases map to TRBD1. The CDR3 consists of 14 residues. Germline V lookup: CDR1 SGHDT, CDR2 YYEEEE. The junction had 7 bases not matched to a gene; V was cut back by 6 bases and J by 6 bases. This CDR3 is CASTPGQGAFEQYF. The CDR3 region has the DNA TGTGCCAGCACCCCGGGACAGGGGGCTTTCGAGCAGTACTTC.

In DNA, the CDR3 is TGTGCCAGCAGCTTGCGGCCGGGGGACTACTCCTACGAGCAGTACTTC. Its translation: CASSLRPGDYSYEQYF. This chain joins TRBV5-6 and TRBJ2-7; 7 nucleotides agree with TRBD2. Trimming removed 1 base from V and 0 bases from J; junction bases left unmatched: 7. Per the germline V gene, CDR1 is SGHDT and CDR2 is YYEEEE. CDR3 length equals 16 residues.

V usage is TRBV19 and J usage is TRBJ1-2; 7 bases map to TRBD1. V shed 3 bases, J shed 6 bases, and the junction held 4 bases outside the gene matches. The CDR3 has 13 residues. Germline V gene sequence: CDR1 LNHDA, CDR2 SQIVND (reference sequence). The chain's CDR3 is CASSIGRGDGYTF. For the CDR3, the DNA is TGTGCCAGTAGTATCGGCAGGGGGGATGGCTACACCTTC.

V is TRBV7-2 and J is TRBJ1-4, with D possibly being TRBD1 (5 bases). Germline loops: CDR1 SGHTA, CDR2 FQGNSA. Trimming stripped 6 bases from V and 14 bases from J, with 16 bases between. The CDR3 has 12 amino acids. This CDR3 is CASRRTPGDLFF. CDR3 nucleotides: TGTGCCAGCAGACGCACCCCGGGGGATCTGTTTTTT.

The gene calls are TRBV4-1 and TRBJ1-2; D gene unclear. The CDR3 extends over 12 amino acids. The ends were cut back, 6 bases at V and 8 bases at J, with 13 bases in the middle. CDR1 MGHRA and CDR2 YSYEKL come from the germline V gene. The CDR3 DNA sequence: TGCGCCAGCAGGGAGCATCGAGGGGGCTACACCTTC. It specifies CASREHRGGYTF.

The chain recombines TRBV27 with TRBJ2-2, with D possibly being TRBD2 (5 bases). V was shortened by 6 bases and J by 4 bases, with 15 bases between the two germline ends. The CDR3 consists of 15 residues. The germline gives CDR1 MNHEY, CDR2 SMNVEV (reference sequence). The CDR3 DNA reads TGTGCCAGCAGCCCTGTTATCCGGGGCACCGGGGAGCTGTTTTTT. It specifies CASSPVIRGTGELFF.

The chain carries TRBV5-6 and TRBJ2-5; 7 bases are shared with TRBD2. This CDR3 spans 13 amino acids. Per the germline V gene, CDR1 is SGHDT and CDR2 is YYEEEE. Germline trimming cut 4 bases from V and 7 bases from J; bases unmatched to any gene: 7. The CDR3 nucleotides are TGTGCCAGCAGCCAAGGACTAGGCGGGACCCAGTACTTC. Translation: CASSQGLGGTQYF. The variable domain in full, completed from reference TRBV5-6 and TRBJ2-5, reads DAGVTQSPTHLIKTRGQQVTLRCSPKSGHDTVSWYQQALGQGPQFIFQYYEEEERQRGNFPDRFSGHQFPNYSSELNVNALLLGDSALYLCASSQGLGGTQYFGPGTRLLVL.

The table lists this clone with a few counts. This CDR3 reads CASSLVPGGIYNEQFF. The CDR3 nucleotides are TGTGCCAGCAGCTTAGTACCGGGGGGCATATACAATGAGCAGTTCTTC. The V and J genes are TRBV7-9 and TRBJ2-1, with D perhaps TRBD2 (7 bases). The germline V gene has CDR1 SEHNR and CDR2 FQNEAQ (reference sequence). CDR3 length: 16 residues. V dropped 1 base and J dropped 4 bases, with 14 bases sitting between them. The entire variable domain, with the rest obtained from reference TRBV7-9 and TRBJ2-1, is as follows: DTGVSQNPRHKITKRGQNVTFRCDPISEHNRLYWYRQTLGQGPEFLTYFQNEAQLEKSRLLSDRFSAERPKGSFSTLEIQRTEQGDSAMYLCASSLVPGGIYNEQFFGPGTRLTVL.

This clone qualifies as large. The rearrangement joins TRBV6-1 to TRBJ2-7; the D gene is possibly TRBD2 (7 bases). Between the trimmed V and J ends, which lost 2 bases and 3 bases, there was a span of 14 bases. The CDR3 consists of 15 residues. Germline V CDR1 and CDR2: MNHNS, SASEGT. In nucleotides, the CDR3 is TGTGCCAGCAGTGAATATGGGGGGGCCGACTACGAGCAGTACTTC. Amino acids: CASSEYGGADYEQYF.